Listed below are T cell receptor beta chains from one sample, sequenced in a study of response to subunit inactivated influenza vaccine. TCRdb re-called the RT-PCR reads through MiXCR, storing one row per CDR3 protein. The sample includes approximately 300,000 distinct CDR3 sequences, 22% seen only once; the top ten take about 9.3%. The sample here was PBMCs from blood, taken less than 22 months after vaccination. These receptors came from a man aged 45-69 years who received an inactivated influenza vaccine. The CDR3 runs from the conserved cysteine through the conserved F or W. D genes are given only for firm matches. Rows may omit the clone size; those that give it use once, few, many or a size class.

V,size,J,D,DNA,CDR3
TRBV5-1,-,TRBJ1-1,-,TGCGCCAGCAGCTTGGACTGGCGGAGCACTGAAGCTTTCTTT,CASSLDWRSTEAFF
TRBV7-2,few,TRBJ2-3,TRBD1,TGTGCCAGCAGCTCCCAACCGGGACAGGCTGGAGGTACGCAGTATTTT,CASSSQPGQAGGTQYF
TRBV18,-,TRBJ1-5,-,TGTGCCAGCTCACCGACCGAGCTTTATAGCAATCAGCCCCAGCATTTT,CASSPTELYSNQPQHF
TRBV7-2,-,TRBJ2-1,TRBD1,TGTGCCAGCAGCTTAGTTCAGGCAGGGGGCTCCTATGAGCAGTTCTTC,CASSLVQAGGSYEQFF
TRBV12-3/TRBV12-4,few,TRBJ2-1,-,TGTGCCAGCAGTTTTCGGGGGAGGCGTTCCGATGAGCAGTTCTTC,CASSFRGRRSDEQFF
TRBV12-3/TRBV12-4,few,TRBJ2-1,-,TGTGCCAGCAGAAGAGCAATGAGCTCCTACAATGAGCAGTTCTTC,CASRRAMSSYNEQFF
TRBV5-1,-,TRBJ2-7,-,TGCGCCAGCAGCTTGGGGACAGCCTACTACGAGCAGTACTTC,CASSLGTAYYEQYF
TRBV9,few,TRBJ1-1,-,TGTGCCAGCAGCGTAGGCTCTGAAGCTTTCTTT,CASSVGSEAFF
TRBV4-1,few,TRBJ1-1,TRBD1,TGCGCCAGCAGCCAAGAATGGGACAGCACTGAAGCTTTCTTT,CASSQEWDSTEAFF
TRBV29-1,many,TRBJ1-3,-,TGCAGCGTGGAGGACAGCAACTCTGGAAACACCATATATTTT,CSVEDSNSGNTIYF
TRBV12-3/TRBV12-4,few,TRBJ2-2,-,TGTGCCAGCAGTTTTTCACTAGCTAACACCGGGGAGCTGTTTTTT,CASSFSLANTGELFF
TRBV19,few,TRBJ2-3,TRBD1,TGTGCCAGTAGACGAGGACCCCTGACAGGGGGCAGGGGCACAGATACGCAGTATTTT,CASRRGPLTGGRGTDTQYF
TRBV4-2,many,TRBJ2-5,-,TGTGCCAGCAGCCAAGTGAACCAAGAGACCCAGTACTTC,CASSQVNQETQYF
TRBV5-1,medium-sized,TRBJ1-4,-,TGCGCCAGCAGCTTGGACAGCTTTAATGAAAAACTGTTTTTT,CASSLDSFNEKLFF
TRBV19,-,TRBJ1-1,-,TGTGCCAGTAGTACAGGAATGAACACTGAAGCTTTCTTT,CASSTGMNTEAFF
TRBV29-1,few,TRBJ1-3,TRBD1,TGCAGCGTTGATCTTGGGACAGATGGAAACACCATATATTTT,CSVDLGTDGNTIYF
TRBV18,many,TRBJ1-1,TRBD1,TGTGCCAGCTCCCGAAGGGGACAGGGGACAAACACTGAAGCTTTCTTT,CASSRRGQGTNTEAFF
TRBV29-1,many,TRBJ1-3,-,TGCAGCGTTGAGCTCCTGTACTCTGGAAACACCATATATTTT,CSVELLYSGNTIYF
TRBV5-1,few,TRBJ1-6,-,TGCGCCAGCAGCTTGGAGGCAGCCTCACCCCTCCACTTT,CASSLEAASPLHF
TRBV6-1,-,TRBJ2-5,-,TGTGCCAGCAGTCGGACAAGACAAGAGGCCCAGTACTTC,CASSRTRQEAQYF
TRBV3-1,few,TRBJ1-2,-,TGTGCCAGCAGCCGAGGGACACTTGGCTACACCTTC,CASSRGTLGYTF
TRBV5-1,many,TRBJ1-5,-,TGCGCCAGCAGCTTGGTATCCCAGGGTAGGAATCAGCCCCAGCATTTT,CASSLVSQGRNQPQHF
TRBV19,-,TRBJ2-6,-,TGTGCCAGTGGTGTTACTGGGGCCAACGTCCTGACTTTC,CASGVTGANVLTF
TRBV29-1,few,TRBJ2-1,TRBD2,TGCAGCGTTGCCCGGGGGGGCTCCTACAATGAGCAGTTCTTC,CSVARGGSYNEQFF
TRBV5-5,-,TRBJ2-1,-,TGTGCCAGCAGCTTAGCGCAGGGCGTCTACAATGAGCAGTTCTTC,CASSLAQGVYNEQFF
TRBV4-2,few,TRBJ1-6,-,TGTGCCAGCAGTGAGGTCTCGGATTCACCCCTCCACTTT,CASSEVSDSPLHF